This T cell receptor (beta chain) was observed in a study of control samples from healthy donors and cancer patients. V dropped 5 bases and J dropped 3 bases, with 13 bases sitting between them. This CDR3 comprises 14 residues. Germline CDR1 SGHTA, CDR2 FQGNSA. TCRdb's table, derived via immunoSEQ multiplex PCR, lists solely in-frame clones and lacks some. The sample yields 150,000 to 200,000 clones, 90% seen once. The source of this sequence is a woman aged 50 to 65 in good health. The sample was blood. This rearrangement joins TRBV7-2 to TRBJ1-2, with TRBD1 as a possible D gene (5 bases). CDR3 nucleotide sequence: TGTGCCAGCAGCGCCGTTGGGGGTGACTATGGCTACACCTTC. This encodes CASSAVGGDYGYTF.